This section outlines one T cell receptor (beta chain) sequence together with its context. Its cognate antigen is unknown. The PCR was carried out with 60 Vbeta primers and 13 Jbeta primers. Assay used: immunoSEQ multiplex PCR; TCRdb lists only in-frame clones, some missing. The table lists 85,000 to 95,000 clones, approximately 7.6% of them singletons. Trimming took off 6 bases at V and 0 bases at J, with 15 bases between the two ends. The length of the CDR3 is 16 residues. Per germline, CDR1 LNHDA and CDR2 SQIVND (reference sequence). The entry originates in a study of cytomegalovirus exposure and HLA in healthy donors. Study summary: Roughly 85 million unique TCRs from HLA-typed donors made up an early data release. General study points: Most subjects' HLA-A and HLA-B alleles were reportedly predicted from TCR beta sequences.

This receptor was identified in a middle-aged man in good health and CMV-seronegative. V and J are TRBV19 and TRBJ1-5, with a tentative D call TRBD1 (6 bases). Sequencing was carried out using PBMCs. CDR3 in DNA: TGTGCCAGTAGAGCGCCGCAGGGGACTAGCAATCAGCCCCAGCATTTT. It translates to CASRAPQGTSNQPQHF. The variable domain in full, with the rest retrieved from reference TRBV19 and TRBJ1-5, is DGGITQSPKYLFRKEGQNVTLSCEQNLNHDAMYWYRQDPGQGLRLIYYSQIVNDFQKGDIAEGYSVSREKKESFPLTVTSAQKNPTAFYLCASRAPQGTSNQPQHFGDGTRLSIL.